These 30 T cell receptor beta chains were sequenced from one sample in a study of shared clonotypes between healthy human individuals. Assay used: immunoSEQ multiplex PCR; TCRdb lists only in-frame clones, some missing. This table holds 650,000 to 700,000 clones, about 90% found once. Specimen: memory CD8+ T cells from PBMCs. Indicated subset: CD45RO+ cells pooled with CCR7-negative TemRA cells. These receptors originate from a man aged 18 to 29 in good health. Some clones in this sample may be carry-over from other donors' samples.

The chain is built from TRBV27 and TRBJ1-1; D is ambiguous. This CDR3 is built from 14 residues. V gave up 0 bases and J gave up 1 base, with 6 bases separating them. Germline values: CDR1 MNHEY, CDR2 SMNVEV (reference sequence). The chain's CDR3 is CASSLSGWNTEAFF. The CDR3 DNA reads as TGTGCCAGCAGTTTATCGGGGTGGAACACTGAAGCTTTCTTT.

V is TRBV28 and J is TRBJ2-7; D unclear. The V end was cut by 3 bases, the J end by 0 bases, with 6 bases between. Germline V gene lookup returns CDR1 MDHEN and CDR2 SYDVKM. CDR3 size: 13 residues. The CDR3 coding sequence is TGTGCCAGCAGTTTTAGGAACTCCTACGAGCAGTACTTC. Amino acids: CASSFRNSYEQYF. Combining the CDR3 with reference TRBV28 and TRBJ2-7 gives the whole variable domain DVKVTQSSRYLVKRTGEKVFLECVQDMDHENMFWYRQDPGLGLRLIYFSYDVKMKEKGDIPEGYSVSREKKERFSLILESASTNQTSMYLCASSFRNSYEQYFGPGTRLTVT.

This rearrangement joins TRBV28 to TRBJ2-7; 8 bases map to TRBD1. Germline V lookup: CDR1 MDHEN, CDR2 SYDVKM. This CDR3 region has 17 residues. Trimming cost V 4 bases and J 6 bases; bases outside gene matches: 17. The CDR3 region is CASSSFNLDRENREQYF. The CDR3 DNA reads TGTGCCAGCAGTTCATTCAACCTGGACAGGGAGAATCGCGAGCAGTACTTC.

The chain joins TRBV9 to TRBJ2-7; TRBD2 aligns across 15 bases. This CDR3 has 16 residues. V shed 3 bases, J shed 4 bases, and the junction held 5 bases outside the gene matches. The germline V gene has CDR1 SGDLS and CDR2 YYNGEE. CDR3 residues: CASSAGLAGGGYEQYF. In nucleotides, the CDR3 is TGTGCCAGCAGCGCGGGACTAGCGGGAGGTGGGTACGAGCAGTACTTC.

This clone was picked up a small number of times. The chain joins TRBV5-6 to TRBJ1-2, with TRBD1 identical over 8 bases. The germline V gene has CDR1 SGHDT and CDR2 YYEEEE. Trimming cost V 4 bases and J 4 bases; bases outside gene matches: 9. The CDR3 is made up of 15 amino acids. The CDR3 DNA is TGTGCCAGCAGCCCCCCCGGGACAGGCAGCTATGGCTACACCTTC. Its protein is CASSPPGTGSYGYTF.

The V call is TRBV7-3, the J call TRBJ1-3, with D unclear. V was pared by 5 bases and J by 0 bases, with 5 bases between. Germline V gene data show CDR1 as SGHTA and CDR2 as FQGTGA. CDR3 length equals 13 residues. The CDR3: CASSPSSGNTIYF. In DNA form, the CDR3 reads TGTGCCAGCAGCCCTAGCTCTGGAAACACCATATATTTT.

This clone was detected once. The CDR3: CASSYSHRNTGELFF. Here the CDR3 DNA reads TGTGCCAGCAGTTACTCGCACAGAAACACCGGGGAGCTGTTTTTT. The chain is built from TRBV6-5 and TRBJ2-2; D remains unclear. V lost 0 bases to trimming and J lost 2 bases, with 7 bases between them. The CDR3 sequence is 15 residues long. CDR1 is MNHEY, CDR2 SVGAGI, per germline.

The chain has TRBV13 and TRBJ2-7; 7 bases agree with TRBD2. The CDR3 sequence is 18 residues long. Trimming cost V 5 bases and J 7 bases; bases outside gene matches: 23. Germline CDR1 and CDR2: PRHDT and FYEKMQ (reference sequence). The CDR3 protein is CASSRSRGSTDGLWEQYF. CDR3 nucleotides: TGTGCCAGCAGCCGCTCGCGCGGGAGCACCGACGGCTTATGGGAGCAGTACTTC.

This clone appeared once. The genes are TRBV27 and TRBJ2-3; D might be TRBD1 or TRBD2, each matching 5 bases. The CDR3 has 16 residues. Germline V gene data show CDR1 as MNHEY and CDR2 as SMNVEV (reference sequence). Trimming stripped 2 bases from V and 4 bases from J, with 16 bases between. CDR3 protein: CASSLLGTRAPDTQYF. CDR3 DNA sequence: TGTGCCAGCAGTTTACTGGGGACCCGAGCCCCAGATACGCAGTATTTT.

The rearrangement joins TRBV4-1 to TRBJ2-7; D may be TRBD2 (5 bases). The germline gives CDR1 MGHRA, CDR2 YSYEKL. V was pared by 1 base and J by 0 bases, with 10 bases between. The CDR3 is 15 amino acids. CDR3 loop: CASSQGLPSSYEQYF. The CDR3 DNA reads as TGCGCCAGCAGCCAAGGACTACCGAGCTCCTACGAGCAGTACTTC.

The chain links TRBV5-6 to TRBJ1-2; no clear D gene. From germline, CDR1 is SGHDT and CDR2 YYEEEE. With 9 bases removed from V and 5 bases from J, the gap between germline ends came to 17 bases. The CDR3 spans 13 residues. This CDR3 is CATTGPRWYGYTF. CDR3 nucleotides: TGTGCCACCACTGGACCACGCTGGTATGGCTACACCTTC.

The V and J genes are TRBV5-1 and TRBJ2-5, with 7 bases identical to TRBD2. CDR1 SGHRS and CDR2 YFSETQ come from the germline V gene. With V trimmed by 0 bases and J by 2 bases, 19 bases remained unmatched. This CDR3 contains 20 residues. The CDR3 protein is CASSLVGRPRDYTLQETQYF. As DNA, the CDR3 is TGCGCCAGCAGCTTGGTTGGCAGGCCACGGGACTACACCTTACAAGAGACCCAGTACTTC.

CDR3 sequence reads: CASSLPIGQGRGANEQFF. DNA for the CDR3: TGTGCCAGCAGCTTACCTATAGGACAGGGACGAGGGGCCAATGAGCAGTTCTTC. This chain connects TRBV7-6 to TRBJ2-1; the match to TRBD1 covers 8 bases. The junction had 15 bases not matched to a gene; V was cut back by 2 bases and J by 6 bases. This CDR3 comprises 18 residues. Germline V gives CDR1 SGHVS, CDR2 FNYEAQ.

This chain connects TRBV29-1 to TRBJ2-3; D may be TRBD1 (5 bases). The CDR3 has 14 residues. V dropped 4 bases and J dropped 2 bases, with 13 bases sitting between them. Germline CDR1 SQVTM, CDR2 ANQGSEA. Here the CDR3 reads CSVGQGSNTDTQYF. Here the CDR3 DNA reads TGCAGCGTTGGTCAGGGTTCGAACACAGATACGCAGTATTTT.

The J gene is TRBJ2-5, the V gene TRBV7-9; 10 bases fit TRBD1. CDR1 is SEHNR, CDR2 FQNEAQ, per germline (reference sequence). With 3 bases clipped from V and 5 bases from J, the junction kept 6 bases outside the gene matches. There are 15 residues in the CDR3. CDR3 protein: CASSFRQGARETQYF. In DNA, the CDR3 is TGTGCCAGCAGCTTTCGACAGGGGGCGCGGGAGACCCAGTACTTC.

The rearrangement uses TRBV19 and TRBJ1-4, with a possible D match to TRBD1 (5 bases). Trimming shortened V by 5 bases and J by 8 bases, and 24 bases separated the two germline ends. CDR3 size: 17 residues. Germline V gives CDR1 LNHDA, CDR2 SQIVND (reference sequence). In DNA form, the CDR3 reads TGTGCCAGTAGTGCGGGCAGGGCGGTAGTTTACGTCGAAAAACTGTTTTTT. Translated, it gives CASSAGRAVVYVEKLFF.

The chain carries TRBV4-2 and TRBJ2-3, with no clear D. Germline V CDR1 and CDR2: LGHNA, YNFKEQ. The CDR3 has 14 amino acids. Trimming removed 2 bases from V and 2 bases from J, with 8 bases in between. CDR3: CASSQIEITDTQYF. DNA for the CDR3: TGTGCCAGCAGCCAAATAGAAATCACAGATACGCAGTATTTT.

The chain is built from TRBV5-1 and TRBJ2-7; a weak D match, TRBD1 (5 bases). This CDR3 has 15 residues. Germline V gene sequence: CDR1 SGHRS, CDR2 YFSETQ. V lost 3 bases to trimming and J lost 2 bases, with 15 bases between them. The CDR3 nucleotides are TGCGCCAGCAGCTCCCCCCCGTCAGGGACCTACGAGCAGTACTTC. It specifies CASSSPPSGTYEQYF.

The rearrangement links TRBV7-9 to TRBJ2-4, with 8 bases matching TRBD1. This CDR3 region has 17 residues. The trim removed 3 bases at V and 0 bases at J, leaving 7 bases unmatched. Germline loops: CDR1 SEHNR, CDR2 FQNEAQ (reference sequence). The CDR3 DNA reads as TGTGCCAGCAGCTTGGGGACAGGAGATTTAGCCAAAAACATTCAGTACTTC. Encoded protein: CASSLGTGDLAKNIQYF. Full variable domain (outside the CDR3, taken from reference TRBV7-9 and TRBJ2-4): DTGVSQNPRHKITKRGQNVTFRCDPISEHNRLYWYRQTLGQGPEFLTYFQNEAQLEKSRLLSDRFSAERPKGSFSTLEIQRTEQGDSAMYLCASSLGTGDLAKNIQYFGAGTRLSVL.

The chain couples TRBV7-8 to TRBJ1-5; a weak D match, TRBD1 (5 bases). Trimming took off 1 base at V and 3 bases at J, with 10 bases between the two ends. Germline-derived CDR1 and CDR2 are SGHVS and FQNEAQ. There are 15 residues in the CDR3. In DNA, the CDR3 is TGTGCCAGCAGCTTAGAGGGGCTTGTCAATCAGCCCCAGCATTTT. It encodes CASSLEGLVNQPQHF.

The chain is built from TRBV28 and TRBJ2-2; no firm D call. V lost 3 bases and J 4 bases, leaving 6 bases between the germline ends. CDR1 and CDR2 (germline): MDHEN, SYDVKM. This CDR3 is built from 13 residues. The DNA for the CDR3 is TGTGCCAGCAGTTTTCGACGCACCGGGGAGCTGTTTTTT. Translating gives CASSFRRTGELFF.

V gene TRBV10-3 combines with J gene TRBJ2-1, with 11 bases aligning to TRBD2. Germline CDR1 and CDR2: ENHRY and SYGVKD. The CDR3 is made up of 20 amino acids. V trimming: 3 bases; J trimming: 2 bases; junction bases outside the gene matches: 15. CDR3 amino acids: CAISDDGTSGLLSAYNEQFF. The CDR3 DNA reads as TGTGCCATCAGTGATGATGGGACTAGCGGACTCCTATCAGCCTACAATGAGCAGTTCTTC.

The rearrangement uses TRBV27 and TRBJ1-1, with D tentatively TRBD1 (5 bases). V was clipped by 1 base and J by 11 bases, with 14 bases between them. The CDR3 has 13 amino acids. The germline gives CDR1 MNHEY, CDR2 SMNVEV (reference sequence). The CDR3 is CASSLLSGAKAFF. The CDR3 DNA follows: TGTGCCAGCAGTTTATTGTCTGGGGCTAAGGCTTTCTTT.

The V and J genes are TRBV28 and TRBJ2-7; a weak D match, TRBD2 (6 bases). CDR3 size: 13 residues. Germline-derived CDR1 and CDR2 are MDHEN and SYDVKM. V gave up 5 bases and J gave up 6 bases, with 14 bases separating them. The DNA for the CDR3 is TGTGCCAGCAGTCCTAGGAGGGGATCCGAGCAGTACTTC. This codes for CASSPRRGSEQYF. Full variable domain (outside the CDR3, taken from reference TRBV28 and TRBJ2-7): DVKVTQSSRYLVKRTGEKVFLECVQDMDHENMFWYRQDPGLGLRLIYFSYDVKMKEKGDIPEGYSVSREKKERFSLILESASTNQTSMYLCASSPRRGSEQYFGPGTRLTVT.

The chain combines TRBV19 with TRBJ2-7; 7 nucleotides match TRBD1. V shed 5 bases, J shed 7 bases, and the junction held 11 bases outside the gene matches. The CDR3 runs to 14 residues. Germline-derived CDR1 and CDR2 are LNHDA and SQIVND (reference sequence). The CDR3 protein is CASSAGRRGWEQYF. The CDR3 DNA sequence: TGTGCCAGTAGTGCCGGTCGCAGGGGGTGGGAGCAGTACTTC. The variable domain in full, completed from reference TRBV19 and TRBJ2-7, reads DGGITQSPKYLFRKEGQNVTLSCEQNLNHDAMYWYRQDPGQGLRLIYYSQIVNDFQKGDIAEGYSVSREKKESFPLTVTSAQKNPTAFYLCASSAGRRGWEQYFGPGTRLTVT.

The V gene is TRBV28, the J gene TRBJ1-5, with unresolved D. CDR3 length: 10 residues. CDR1 MDHEN and CDR2 SYDVKM come from the germline V gene. The V end lost 6 bases, the J end lost 7 bases, and 4 bases lay between the germline ends. CDR3 residues: CASSFQPQHF. DNA of the CDR3: TGTGCCAGCAGCTTCCAGCCCCAGCATTTT. The full variable domain, with the rest looked up from reference TRBV28 and TRBJ1-5, is DVKVTQSSRYLVKRTGEKVFLECVQDMDHENMFWYRQDPGLGLRLIYFSYDVKMKEKGDIPEGYSVSREKKERFSLILESASTNQTSMYLCASSFQPQHFGDGTRLSIL.

The rearrangement joins TRBV27 to TRBJ2-2; D not certain. Germline-derived CDR1 and CDR2 are MNHEY and SMNVEV (reference sequence). The CDR3 length is 14 residues. Trimming removed 3 bases at V and 8 bases at J, with 13 bases between. The CDR3 sequence is CASSLGPGVGELFF. In nucleotides, the CDR3 is TGTGCCAGCAGTTTGGGCCCAGGTGTAGGGGAGCTGTTTTTT.

The chain couples TRBV27 to TRBJ2-7; 9 nucleotides match TRBD1. CDR3 length: 14 amino acids. J gave up 3 bases and V 4 bases, and 4 bases lay outside the gene matches. The germline V gene encodes CDR1 MNHEY and CDR2 SMNVEV (reference sequence). This chain's CDR3 is CASSSGTGNYEQYF. The CDR3 nucleotides are TGTGCCAGCAGTTCCGGGACAGGGAACTACGAGCAGTACTTC.

A single count supports this clone. The V gene is TRBV5-1, the J gene TRBJ2-6, with 7 bases lining up with TRBD1. The V gene's germline CDR1 is SGHRS and CDR2 YFSETQ. This CDR3 is 19 amino acids long. J was trimmed by 2 bases and V by 0 bases; bases with no gene match: 11. The CDR3 DNA reads TGCGCCAGCAGCTTGGCTTCGAGGGGGCGTCTGACTGGGGCCAACGTCCTGACTTTC. Protein sequence: CASSLASRGRLTGANVLTF.

CDR3 DNA: TGTGCCAGCCCTCCGGACAGGGGGACCTATGGCTACACCTTC. It is translated as CASPPDRGTYGYTF. This chain joins TRBV6-1 and TRBJ1-2, with 10 nucleotides matching TRBD1. V lost 8 bases to trimming and J lost 4 bases; unmatched junction nucleotides: 7. This CDR3 has 14 residues. Germline CDR1 is MNHNS and CDR2 is SASEGT.